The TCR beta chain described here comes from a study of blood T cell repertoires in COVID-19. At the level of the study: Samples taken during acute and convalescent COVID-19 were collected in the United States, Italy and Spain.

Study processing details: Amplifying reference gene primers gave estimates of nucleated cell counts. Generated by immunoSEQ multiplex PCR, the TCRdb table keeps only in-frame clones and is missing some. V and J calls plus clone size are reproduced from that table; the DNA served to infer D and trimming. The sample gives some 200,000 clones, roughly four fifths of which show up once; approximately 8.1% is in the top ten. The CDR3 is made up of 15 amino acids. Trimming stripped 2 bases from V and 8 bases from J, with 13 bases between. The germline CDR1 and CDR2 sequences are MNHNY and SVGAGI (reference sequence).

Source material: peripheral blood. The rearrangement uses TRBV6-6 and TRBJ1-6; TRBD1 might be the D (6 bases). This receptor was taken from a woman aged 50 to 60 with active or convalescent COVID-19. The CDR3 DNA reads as TGTGCCAGCAGTTACGCCAGGGGAGATGATTCACCCCTCCACTTT. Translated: CASSYARGDDSPLHF.